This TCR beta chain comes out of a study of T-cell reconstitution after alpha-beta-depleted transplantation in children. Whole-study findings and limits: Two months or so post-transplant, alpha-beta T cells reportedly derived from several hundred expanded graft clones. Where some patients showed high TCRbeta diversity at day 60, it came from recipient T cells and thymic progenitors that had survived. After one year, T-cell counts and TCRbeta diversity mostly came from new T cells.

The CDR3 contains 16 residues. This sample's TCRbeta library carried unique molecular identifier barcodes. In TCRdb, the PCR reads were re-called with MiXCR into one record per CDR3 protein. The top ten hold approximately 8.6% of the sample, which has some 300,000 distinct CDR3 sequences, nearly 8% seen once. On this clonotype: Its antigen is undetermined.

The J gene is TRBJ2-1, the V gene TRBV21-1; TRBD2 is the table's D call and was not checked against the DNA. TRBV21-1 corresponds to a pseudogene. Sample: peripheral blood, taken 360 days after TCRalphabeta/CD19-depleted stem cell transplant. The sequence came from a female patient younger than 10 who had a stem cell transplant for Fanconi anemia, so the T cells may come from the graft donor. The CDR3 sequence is CASSTGPLWYYNEQFF. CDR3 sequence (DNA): TGTGCCAGCAGCACCGGGCCCCTCTGGTACTACAATGAGCAGTTCTTC.